Shown below are 8 T cell receptor beta chains from a single sample sequenced in a study of T cells after yellow fever vaccination. One entry per CDR3 protein results from TCRdb running MiXCR on the 5' RACE reads. The sample holds some 350,000 distinct CDR3 sequences; 11% are singletons and the top ten take 18%. Here the sequenced sample was PBMCs, taken on the day of the first yellow fever vaccination. The receptors shown here come from a young man who received the YFV17D yellow fever vaccine.

V usage is TRBV25-1 and J usage is TRBJ1-1, with D perhaps TRBD1 (6 bases). This CDR3 has 14 amino acids. Per germline, CDR1 MGHDK and CDR2 SYGVNS. With 8 bases removed from V and 3 bases from J, the gap between germline ends came to 16 bases. The CDR3 DNA reads as TGTGCCAGCGCTCCCCCCAGGGGTTACACTGAAGCTTTCTTT. Protein product: CASAPPRGYTEAFF.

The chain recombines TRBV18 with TRBJ2-6; either TRBD1 or TRBD2 may fit D (6 bases each). Germline V gene sequence: CDR1 KGHSH, CDR2 LQKENI. The CDR3 runs 18 residues. The ends were cut back, 1 base at V and 3 bases at J, with 16 bases in the middle. CDR3 in amino acids: CASSPRDSGDFGANVLTF. CDR3 sequence (DNA): TGTGCCAGCTCACCACGCGATTCAGGGGACTTTGGGGCCAACGTCCTGACTTTC.

This clonotype was seen ten or more times. This chain links TRBV9 with TRBJ2-7, with D uncertain. The CDR3 is 15 amino acids. V lost 0 bases, J lost 2 bases, and 12 bases lay in between. The germline V gene has CDR1 SGDLS and CDR2 YYNGEE. The CDR3 sequence: CASSVVAGATYEQYF. The CDR3, as DNA: TGTGCCAGCAGCGTAGTGGCAGGTGCCACCTACGAGCAGTACTTC.

The chain couples TRBV4-2 to TRBJ2-1; no reliable D call. The CDR3 has 15 residues. With 1 base removed from V and 7 bases from J, the gap between germline ends came to 14 bases. Germline CDR1 and CDR2: LGHNA and YNFKEQ. CDR3 residues: CASSQGGLVGNEQFF. The CDR3 nucleotides read TGTGCCAGCAGCCAAGGAGGTCTAGTTGGGAATGAGCAGTTCTTC.

The V and J genes are TRBV15 and TRBJ2-7; D not resolved. Germline V gene data show CDR1 as LNHNV and CDR2 as YYDKDF (reference sequence). This CDR3 region has 13 residues. Trimming took off 2 bases at V and 4 bases at J, with 9 bases between the two ends. In DNA, the CDR3 is TGTGCCACCAGCAGACCCGACGGTTACGAGCAGTACGTC. Its protein product is CATSRPDGYEQYV.

The sample holds a few counts of this clonotype. The rearrangement uses TRBV6-2 or TRBV6-3 and TRBJ2-1; D not certain. The CDR3 length is 15 residues. Trimming shortened V by 4 bases and J by 0 bases, and 10 bases separated the two germline ends. The germline gives CDR1 MNHEY, CDR2 SVGEGT. CDR3 sequence (DNA): TGTGCCAGCAGTTCGCGGATGGGCTCCTACAATGAGCAGTTCTTC. Translating it yields CASSSRMGSYNEQFF.

The rearrangement links TRBV7-8 to TRBJ2-1; 8 nucleotides match TRBD2. This CDR3 has 14 residues. Germline V gives CDR1 SGHVS, CDR2 FQNEAQ. Trimming took 2 bases from V and 9 from J; bases not matched to a gene: 6. CDR3 sequence reads: CASSLTSGIGEQFF. The CDR3 DNA reads TGTGCCAGCAGCTTAACTAGCGGTATAGGTGAGCAGTTCTTC. Full variable domain (remainder filled in from reference TRBV7-8 and TRBJ2-1): GAGVSQSPRYKVAKRGQDVALRCDPISGHVSLFWYQQALGQGPEFLTYFQNEAQLDKSGLPSDRFFAERPEGSVSTLKIQRTQQEDSAVYLCASSLTSGIGEQFFGPGTRLTVL.

This clonotype was seen a handful of times. This chain links TRBV7-9 with TRBJ2-5, with TRBD1 matching 7 bases. J gave up 3 bases and V 0 bases, and 4 bases lay outside the gene matches. The CDR3 contains 15 residues. Germline V lookup: CDR1 SEHNR, CDR2 FQNEAQ (reference sequence). For the CDR3, the DNA is TGTGCCAGCAGCTTAGCCGGGACAGTAAAAGAGACCCAGTACTTC. Amino acid sequence: CASSLAGTVKETQYF. Variable domain in full (rest from reference TRBV7-9 and TRBJ2-5): DTGVSQNPRHKITKRGQNVTFRCDPISEHNRLYWYRQTLGQGPEFLTYFQNEAQLEKSRLLSDRFSAERPKGSFSTLEIQRTEQGDSAMYLCASSLAGTVKETQYFGPGTRLLVL.